These 30 T cell receptor beta chains were all obtained from the same sample, sequenced in a study of cytomegalovirus exposure and HLA in healthy donors. PCR employed 60 Vbeta and 13 Jbeta primers. Data came from immunoSEQ multiplex PCR; TCRdb stores just in-frame clones and leaves some out. This table has more than 140,000 clones, about 80% appearing once. Sequenced input: PBMCs. Receptors originate from a woman aged 40 to 50 in good health and CMV-seronegative.

This chain links TRBV28 with TRBJ2-1; TRBD2 matches at 13 bases. This CDR3 comprises 15 residues. With 10 bases clipped from V and 9 bases from J, the junction kept 12 bases outside the gene matches. Germline V CDR1 and CDR2: MDHEN, SYDVKM. The chain's CDR3 is CATLTGTSGIIEQFF. CDR3 coding DNA: TGTGCCACACTAACCGGGACTAGCGGGATTATTGAGCAGTTCTTC.

The V gene is TRBV4-3, the J gene TRBJ1-2; perhaps TRBD1 as D (6 bases). CDR3 length: 16 residues. The V gene lost 0 bases and the J gene lost 2 bases, with 13 bases spanning the gap. Germline CDR1 reads LGHNA; CDR2 reads YSLEER. The CDR3 reads CASSQEEARGNYGYTF. The CDR3 DNA reads TGCGCCAGCAGCCAAGAGGAGGCCAGGGGAAACTATGGCTACACCTTC.

Turning to this clone: The junction departs from germline at one end; a sequencing error may be responsible. The CDR3 DNA sequence: TGTGCCAGCTCACGCTCAGGGGATTCTTCCTCAAACTTC. Residues: CASSRSGDSSSNF. The chain has TRBV18 and TRBJ1-2; weak D call: TRBD1 (6 bases). This CDR3 region has 13 residues. CDR1 KGHSH and CDR2 LQKENI come from the germline V gene. Full variable domain (remainder filled in from reference TRBV18 and TRBJ1-2): NAGVMQNPRHLVRRRGQEARLRCSPMKGHSHVYWYRQLPEEGLKFMVYLQKENIIDESGMPKERFSAEFPKEGPSILRIQQVVRGDSAAYFCASSRSGDSSSNFGSGTRLTVV.

V and J are TRBV9 and TRBJ1-3; D is possibly TRBD1 (5 bases). The CDR3 has 18 amino acids. Trimming left V 0 bases short and J 0 bases short, with 16 bases between. Germline assignment: CDR1 SGDLS and CDR2 YYNGEE. CDR3 DNA sequence: TGTGCCAGCAGCGTAGCTCCGATGGAGGGACCCTCTGGAAACACCATATATTTT. It specifies CASSVAPMEGPSGNTIYF.

The gene calls are TRBV4-3 and TRBJ2-7; D not certain. V was trimmed by 0 bases and J by 4 bases, leaving 10 bases between them. CDR1 is LGHNA and CDR2 is YSLEER in the germline V gene. The CDR3 covers 14 residues. The CDR3: CASSQEILRYEQYF. The DNA for the CDR3 is TGCGCCAGCAGCCAAGAAATCCTCCGTTACGAGCAGTACTTC.

The rearrangement joins TRBV28 to TRBJ1-2, with D unresolved. The CDR3 has 11 amino acids. The V end was cut by 6 bases, the J end by 6 bases, with 8 bases between. CDR1 is MDHEN, CDR2 SYDVKM, per germline. CDR3: CASSTENGYTF. The CDR3, as DNA: TGTGCCAGCAGCACAGAGAATGGCTACACCTTC.

The chain recombines TRBV5-1 with TRBJ2-3, with 12 bases aligning to TRBD2. The CDR3 runs to 16 residues. Germline trimming cut 4 bases from V and 2 bases from J; bases unmatched to any gene: 5. Germline loops: CDR1 SGHRS, CDR2 YFSETQ. The CDR3 protein is CASSLRLAGATDTQYF. DNA for the CDR3: TGCGCCAGCAGCCTCCGACTAGCGGGAGCCACAGATACGCAGTATTTT.

The chain combines TRBV5-6 with TRBJ2-5, with a weak D call TRBD1 (6 bases). Germline CDR1 SGHDT, CDR2 YYEEEE. V was shortened by 7 bases and J by 5 bases, with 12 bases between the two germline ends. The CDR3 has 12 amino acids. CDR3 nucleotide sequence: TGTGCCAGCCGGACAGTCGTGGAGACCCAGTACTTC. Translated, it gives CASRTVVETQYF.

The chain joins TRBV7-3 to TRBJ2-7, with 13 bases aligning to TRBD2. Germline CDR1 SGHTA, CDR2 FQGTGA. The V segment lost 5 bases and the J segment 4 bases; nucleotides outside the gene matches: 5. The CDR3 spans 15 residues. CDR3 region: CASSIGTSGTYEQYF. The CDR3 DNA reads as TGTGCCAGCAGCATCGGGACTAGCGGGACTTACGAGCAGTACTTC.

The CDR3 loop is CASSLGGYLSYEQYF. The CDR3 DNA is TGTGCCAGCAGCTTGGGAGGCTATCTCTCCTACGAGCAGTACTTC. The J gene is TRBJ2-7, the V gene TRBV5-4; D not resolved. The CDR3 runs to 15 residues. The V end lost 0 bases, the J end lost 0 bases, and 10 bases lay between the germline ends. CDR1 is SGHNT and CDR2 is YYREEE in the germline V gene (reference sequence).

This chain uses TRBV2 with TRBJ1-5; 8 bases are a match to TRBD1. The junction had 7 bases not matched to a gene; V was cut back by 2 bases and J by 7 bases. The V gene's germline CDR1 is SNHLY and CDR2 FYNNEI. This CDR3 spans 15 amino acids. Here the CDR3 reads CASSETRGLGQPQHF. As DNA, the CDR3 is TGTGCCAGCAGTGAAACCAGGGGGCTTGGACAGCCCCAGCATTTT.

The chain has TRBV19 and TRBJ2-5; 10 bases align to TRBD2. The end of the DNA is better explained by TRBJ2-7, so the J call may be wrong. The CDR3 runs 18 residues. CDR1 LNHDA and CDR2 SQIVND come from the germline V gene (reference sequence). In nucleotides, the CDR3 is TGTGCCAGTAGTATGCGGGTACAGAGGACTAGCGGTTCCTACGAGCAGTACTTC. Translated, it gives CASSMRVQRTSGSYEQYF.

This clone was seen a few times. The chain joins TRBV4-3 to TRBJ2-3; the match to TRBD1 covers 8 bases. The germline gives CDR1 LGHNA, CDR2 YSLEER. Losses at the gene ends were 4 bases for V and 10 bases for J; bases not matched to a gene: 19. The CDR3 loop spans 17 amino acids. The DNA for the CDR3 is TGCGCCAGCAGCCCGCGACCGGGACAGGCGTGGGACCCTGCGCAGTATTTT. This gives the protein CASSPRPGQAWDPAQYF.

The J gene is TRBJ1-5, the V gene TRBV10-3; 12 bases are a match to TRBD1. CDR3 length: 18 residues. The J segment lost 6 bases and the V segment lost 3 bases, leaving 12 bases of the junction unmatched. From germline, CDR1 is ENHRY and CDR2 SYGVKD. The CDR3 sequence: CAISERGQGAGGGQPQHF. The DNA of the CDR3 is TGTGCCATCAGTGAACGGGGACAGGGGGCGGGCGGTGGTCAGCCCCAGCATTTT.

CDR3 loop: CASSTPLRVSSGANVLTF. In DNA form, the CDR3 reads TGCGCCAGCAGCACACCTTTGCGGGTCTCCTCTGGGGCCAACGTCCTGACTTTC. J is TRBJ2-6 and V is TRBV4-1; maybe TRBD2 (5 bases). Trimming left V 5 bases short and J 0 bases short, with 17 bases between. Germline CDR1 MGHRA, CDR2 YSYEKL. The CDR3 covers 18 residues.

The chain joins TRBV6-6 to TRBJ1-3; TRBD1 aligns across 8 bases. The CDR3 is 14 residues long. The V gene's germline CDR1 is MNHNY and CDR2 SVGAGI (reference sequence). The J segment lost 6 bases and the V segment lost 6 bases, leaving 7 bases of the junction unmatched. Here the CDR3 DNA reads TGTGCCAGCAGAACCGGGACAGGCTTAAACACCATATATTTT. This translates into CASRTGTGLNTIYF.

This clone was seen a single time. This rearrangement joins TRBV4-2 to TRBJ2-5; the D gene is possibly TRBD1 (6 bases). With the DNA end fitting TRBJ2-7 better, the J assignment may be wrong. This CDR3 has 13 residues. Per the germline V gene, CDR1 is LGHNA and CDR2 is YNFKEQ. The CDR3 DNA is TGTGCCAGCAGCCAAGAGGACAGCTACGAGCAGTACTTC. This encodes CASSQEDSYEQYF.

The chain joins TRBV7-8 to TRBJ1-2; no definite D call. Germline V gives CDR1 SGHVS, CDR2 FQNEAQ. CDR3 length: 14 amino acids. The V and J ends lost 5 bases and 6 bases respectively, with 16 bases between them. Here the CDR3 DNA reads TGTGCCAGCAGCCCGGATCGAGGGAGACATGGCTACACCTTC. Translating it yields CASSPDRGRHGYTF.

This clone has only one observation. The rearrangement links TRBV7-2 to TRBJ1-2, with D possibly matching TRBD1 (6 bases). Trimming shortened V by 4 bases and J by 7 bases, and 16 bases separated the two germline ends. Germline V gene lookup returns CDR1 SGHTA and CDR2 FQGNSA. The CDR3 extends over 14 amino acids. The CDR3 protein is CASSYDRQNLGYTF. The CDR3 bases are TGTGCCAGCAGCTACGACAGGCAGAACCTTGGCTACACCTTC.

This chain links TRBV6-6 with TRBJ2-7; no firm D call. V was trimmed by 3 bases and J by 1 base, leaving 16 bases between them. Germline loops: CDR1 MNHNY, CDR2 SVGAGI (reference sequence). The CDR3 is made up of 16 amino acids. The CDR3 coding sequence is TGTGCCAGCAGTTATAAGAGAGGTACCATTTCCTACGAGCAGTACTTC. Protein: CASSYKRGTISYEQYF.

V gene TRBV27 combines with J gene TRBJ1-1; TRBD1 agrees at 7 bases. V lost 6 bases, J lost 6 bases, and 10 bases stayed unmatched. From germline, CDR1 is MNHEY and CDR2 SMNVEV (reference sequence). The CDR3 covers 14 residues. Written as DNA, the CDR3 is TGTGCCAGCAGAAGTATACAGGGGTCCCCTGAAGCTTTCTTT. As protein: CASRSIQGSPEAFF.

The genes are TRBV6-1 and TRBJ2-5; 8 positions agree with TRBD2. This CDR3 has 15 residues. V shed 7 bases and J 5 bases; nucleotides not matched to a gene: 12. Per the germline V gene, CDR1 is MNHNS and CDR2 is SASEGT. CDR3 sequence: CASNPGLVSVETQYF. The CDR3 coding sequence is TGTGCCAGCAATCCGGGACTAGTAAGTGTGGAGACCCAGTACTTC.

The rearrangement uses TRBV4-2 and TRBJ2-7, with D perhaps TRBD2 (6 bases). Germline CDR1 is LGHNA and CDR2 is YNFKEQ. Trimming took off 1 base at V and 3 bases at J, with 10 bases between the two ends. This CDR3 contains 14 residues. CDR3 coding DNA: TGTGCCAGCAGCCAAGCAAATAGCGGCTACGAGCAGTACTTC. This sequence encodes CASSQANSGYEQYF.

CDR3 protein: CASSEGVGSGHSYEQYF. The CDR3 DNA sequence: TGTGCCAGCAGTGAAGGTGTGGGTAGCGGCCACTCCTACGAGCAGTACTTC. The rearrangement uses TRBV2 and TRBJ2-7; D perhaps matches TRBD2 (6 bases). This CDR3 contains 17 residues. The V end lost 1 base, the J end lost 0 bases, and 16 bases lay between the germline ends. Germline loops: CDR1 SNHLY, CDR2 FYNNEI. The full variable domain, its missing parts supplied by reference TRBV2 and TRBJ2-7, is EPEVTQTPSHQVTQMGQEVILRCVPISNHLYFYWYRQILGQKVEFLVSFYNNEISEKSEIFDDQFSVERPDGSNFTLKIRSTKLEDSAMYFCASSEGVGSGHSYEQYFGPGTRLTVT.

V is TRBV4-2 and J is TRBJ2-1, with 13 bases identical to TRBD2. CDR3 length: 18 amino acids. Trimming cost V 4 bases and J 8 bases; bases outside gene matches: 14. Germline CDR1 reads LGHNA; CDR2 reads YNFKEQ. In DNA, the CDR3 is TGTGCCAGCAGCCGTAAGACTGGGACTAGCGGGATGGTCTATGAGCAGTTCTTC. It is translated as CASSRKTGTSGMVYEQFF.

This clone was seen a single time. This chain joins TRBV7-9 and TRBJ2-1, with D possibly being TRBD2 (6 bases). The V end lost 5 bases, the J end lost 14 bases, and 22 bases lay between the germline ends. Germline V lookup: CDR1 SEHNR, CDR2 FQNEAQ (reference sequence). The CDR3 is 14 amino acids. CDR3 sequence: CASSRPLLAGRKFF. CDR3 in DNA: TGTGCCAGCAGCCGGCCCCTTCTTGCGGGAAGGAAGTTCTTC. Together with reference TRBV7-9 and TRBJ2-1, the CDR3 gives the full variable domain: DTGVSQNPRHKITKRGQNVTFRCDPISEHNRLYWYRQTLGQGPEFLTYFQNEAQLEKSRLLSDRFSAERPKGSFSTLEIQRTEQGDSAMYLCASSRPLLAGRKFFGPGTRLTVL.

J is TRBJ2-7 and V is TRBV28, with D possibly matching TRBD1 (6 bases). CDR3 length: 16 amino acids. The V end lost 4 bases, the J end lost 0 bases, and 16 bases lay between the germline ends. Germline V gene sequence: CDR1 MDHEN, CDR2 SYDVKM. Written as DNA, the CDR3 is TGTGCCAGCAGTTCACGAGGGGACAAACCCTCCTACGAGCAGTACTTC. It translates to CASSSRGDKPSYEQYF.

The V call is TRBV21-1, the J call TRBJ2-2; the table names TRBD2, a call not compared with the DNA. TRBV21-1 is an annotated pseudogene. This CDR3 has 21 amino acids. The CDR3 sequence is CASSKPGTSGSPGTDTGELFF. The CDR3 DNA follows: TGTGCCAGCAGCAAACCGGGGACTAGCGGGTCCCCGGGTACGGACACCGGGGAGCTGTTTTTT.

V gene TRBV7-2 combines with J gene TRBJ1-2; the match to TRBD1 covers 7 bases. The CDR3 runs to 14 residues. The germline V gene has CDR1 SGHTA and CDR2 FQGNSA. J lost 4 bases, V lost 5 bases, and 7 bases had no gene match. CDR3 in amino acids: CASSPGQQFYGYTF. The DNA for the CDR3 is TGTGCCAGCAGCCCGGGACAGCAGTTCTATGGCTACACCTTC.

CDR3 amino acids: CASTKTGEGNQPQHF. The CDR3 nucleotides are TGTGCCAGCACCAAGACAGGGGAAGGCAATCAGCCCCAGCATTTT. This sequence joins TRBV6-1 and TRBJ1-5; TRBD1 agrees at 8 bases. The CDR3 is 15 residues long. The germline CDR1 and CDR2 sequences are MNHNS and SASEGT. Losses at the gene ends were 7 bases for V and 2 bases for J; bases not matched to a gene: 7.